This T cell receptor (beta chain) was documented in a study of cytomegalovirus exposure and HLA in healthy donors. Study-level information: It was reported in a later analysis that the same platform had been used for the 90 to 150 validation repertoires as for the roughly 710 first-cohort repertoires.

Concerning this clone itself: What it binds is not known. Other DNA sequences in this specimen translate into the identical CDR3.

Generated by immunoSEQ multiplex PCR, the TCRdb table keeps only in-frame clones and is missing some. This table has about 130,000 clones, nearly 90% appearing once. Points from the study as a whole: In vitro, a few CMV-associated chains proved specific for CMV antigens. Rarity characterized most TCR sequences, yet some public TCRs appeared in many donors. Accounts indicate the classifier identified cytomegalovirus status with strong specificity and sensitivity.

Sequencing was performed on PBMCs. The sequence was obtained from a woman aged 18-29 years in good health and CMV-seropositive.

As DNA, the CDR3 is TGTGCCAGCAGCTTGGGGAGCTCCTACGAGCAGTACTTC. Its protein product is CASSLGSSYEQYF. V gene TRBV11-2 combines with J gene TRBJ2-7, with D possibly matching TRBD2 (5 bases). V lost 3 bases to trimming and J lost 0 bases, with 6 bases between them. The CDR3 runs to 13 residues. Looked up from germline, CDR1 is SGHAT and CDR2 is FQNNGV.